This passage covers 21 T cell receptor beta chains from one sample sequenced in a study of beta chain features in type 1 diabetes. No antigens are known for them. Reverse transcribing all isolated RNA meant expressed TCRB transcripts were sequenced. Some clones are missing from TCRdb's copy, which holds only in-frame ones; the method was immunoSEQ multiplex PCR. Found here are roughly 730,000 clones, about an eighth of them singletons; the top ten hold about 0.02%. Whole-study results and caveats: When Type 1 diabetes patients were examined, their TCRB CDR3s proved moderately but significantly shorter in all four CD4+ subsets.

The sequencing input was naive CD4+ T cells from blood. The receptors stem from a man between 18 and 29 years old with type 1 diabetes.

This clone was seen more than once but under ten times. This chain links TRBV27 with TRBJ2-3; 11 positions agree with TRBD2. CDR3 length: 16 amino acids. J gave up 3 bases and V 3 bases, and 5 bases lay outside the gene matches. Germline CDR1 reads MNHEY; CDR2 reads SMNVEV (reference sequence). The CDR3 sequence: CASSFISGGATDTQYF. Here the CDR3 DNA reads TGTGCCAGCAGTTTTATTAGCGGGGGGGCAACAGATACGCAGTATTTT.

This clone was seen only a few times. The rearrangement joins TRBV6-5 to TRBJ2-3, with D perhaps given as TRBD1 or TRBD2 (6 bases each). The germline gives CDR1 MNHEY, CDR2 SVGAGI. Trimming cost V 5 bases and J 1 base, with 10 bases left between them. The CDR3 is made up of 14 amino acids. CDR3 DNA: TGTGCCAGCAGTCCAAGGGGGGGCACAGATACGCAGTATTTT. Translated: CASSPRGGTDTQYF.

In regard to this clone: The sample contains more than one DNA sequence encoding this CDR3. This rearrangement joins TRBV13 to TRBJ2-7; D call uncertain. V was trimmed by 2 bases and J by 3 bases, leaving 2 bases between them. This CDR3 contains 11 residues. CDR1 and CDR2 (germline): PRHDT, FYEKMQ (reference sequence). The CDR3: CASSLYYEQYF. CDR3 sequence (DNA): TGTGCCAGCAGCTTATACTACGAGCAGTACTTC.

This clone came up a few times. The chain combines TRBV28 with TRBJ2-6; 7 bases are a match to TRBD1. Germline CDR1 MDHEN, CDR2 SYDVKM. The CDR3 is made up of 17 amino acids. Trimming cost V 6 bases and J 0 bases; bases outside gene matches: 8. The CDR3 nucleotides are TGTGCCAGCAGCTCCGACAGGGCCCTCTCTGGGGCCAACGTCCTGACTTTC. Amino acids: CASSSDRALSGANVLTF.

Only a few counts were recorded for this clone. V usage is TRBV7-9 and J usage is TRBJ1-1, with D possibly matching TRBD1 (5 bases). Trimming stripped 5 bases from V and 1 base from J, with 14 bases between. CDR3 length equals 15 residues. The germline V gene encodes CDR1 SEHNR and CDR2 FQNEAQ (reference sequence). The CDR3 here is CASSRGSGTNTEAFF. CDR3 sequence (DNA): TGTGCCAGCAGCCGGGGGAGCGGAACGAACACTGAAGCTTTCTTT.

The genes are TRBV30 and TRBJ1-6; TRBD1 matches 7 bases. The germline CDR1 and CDR2 sequences are GTSNPN and SVGIG (reference sequence). This CDR3 is built from 15 residues. V was pared by 4 bases and J by 0 bases, with 3 bases of the junction left unmatched. CDR3 bases: TGTGCCTGGACGACAGGGAGCTCCTATAATTCACCCCTCCACTTT. It codes for CAWTTGSSYNSPLHF.

V is TRBV2 and J is TRBJ1-4; 11 bases agree with TRBD1. The CDR3 is 15 residues long. V was pared by 2 bases and J by 7 bases, with 3 bases of the junction left unmatched. Germline CDR1 is SNHLY and CDR2 is FYNNEI. CDR3 in DNA: TGTGCCAGCAGTGAAAGGACAGGGGGCGGTGAAAAACTGTTTTTT. Protein: CASSERTGGGEKLFF. Using reference TRBV2 and TRBJ1-4 for the parts outside the CDR3, the full variable domain is EPEVTQTPSHQVTQMGQEVILRCVPISNHLYFYWYRQILGQKVEFLVSFYNNEISEKSEIFDDQFSVERPDGSNFTLKIRSTKLEDSAMYFCASSERTGGGEKLFFGSGTQLSVL.

The chain links TRBV27 to TRBJ1-6, with a weak D call TRBD1 (6 bases). Trimming left V 1 base short and J 2 bases short, with 12 bases between. This CDR3 comprises 17 residues. Looked up from germline, CDR1 is MNHEY and CDR2 is SMNVEV (reference sequence). In nucleotides, the CDR3 is TGTGCCAGCAGTTTATACGACAGGCCTACCTATAATTCACCCCTCCACTTT. This translates into CASSLYDRPTYNSPLHF.

This chain links TRBV30 with TRBJ1-6; D remains ambiguous. Germline CDR1 and CDR2: GTSNPN and SVGIG (reference sequence). The CDR3 extends over 13 amino acids. Trimming removed 0 bases from V and 6 bases from J, with 6 bases in between. This CDR3 is CAWSVTINSPLHF. The CDR3 region has the DNA TGTGCCTGGAGTGTAACTATTAATTCACCCCTCCACTTT.

The gene calls are TRBV13 and TRBJ2-4, with 8 positions matching TRBD2. Germline trimming cut 2 bases from V and 7 bases from J; bases unmatched to any gene: 13. CDR1 and CDR2 (germline): PRHDT, FYEKMQ (reference sequence). The CDR3 is 17 residues long. CDR3 bases: TGTGCCAGCAGCTTACGAGACTACCCCGGGGGGGAGAACATTCAGTACTTC. Protein product: CASSLRDYPGGENIQYF.

V gene TRBV18 combines with J gene TRBJ2-6, with 7 bases lining up with TRBD1. CDR1 is KGHSH and CDR2 is LQKENI in the germline V gene. With 4 bases clipped from V and 4 bases from J, the junction kept 7 bases outside the gene matches. This CDR3 is 16 amino acids long. This CDR3 is CASSRTGRAGANVLTF. The DNA for the CDR3 is TGTGCCAGCTCACGGACAGGTCGGGCCGGGGCCAACGTCCTGACTTTC. The entire variable domain, with the rest obtained from reference TRBV18 and TRBJ2-6, is as follows: NAGVMQNPRHLVRRRGQEARLRCSPMKGHSHVYWYRQLPEEGLKFMVYLQKENIIDESGMPKERFSAEFPKEGPSILRIQQVVRGDSAAYFCASSRTGRAGANVLTFGAGSRLTVL.

This clone was seen a handful of times. The chain is built from TRBV28 and TRBJ1-2; tentatively, D is TRBD1 (5 bases). Germline V gives CDR1 MDHEN, CDR2 SYDVKM. The CDR3 length is 15 residues. Trimming removed 7 bases at V and 7 bases at J, with 22 bases between. The CDR3 sequence: CASTTLGGAGLGYTF. The CDR3 DNA reads as TGTGCCAGCACGACCCTCGGAGGAGCGGGGCTTGGCTACACCTTC.

This chain links TRBV27 with TRBJ2-5; D remains ambiguous. Looked up from germline, CDR1 is MNHEY and CDR2 is SMNVEV (reference sequence). The CDR3 totals 14 residues. V lost 2 bases, J lost 3 bases, and 10 bases lay in between. The CDR3 nucleotides read TGTGCCAGCAGTTTAGTGGGCAGTAAAGAGACCCAGTACTTC. It yields the protein CASSLVGSKETQYF.

The gene calls are TRBV11-2 and TRBJ2-5, with D possibly TRBD2 on 6 matching bases. The germline V gene encodes CDR1 SGHAT and CDR2 FQNNGV. V was pared by 5 bases and J by 1 base, with 8 bases between. The CDR3 extends over 13 amino acids. This CDR3 reads CASSTGSQETQYF. CDR3 coding DNA: TGTGCCAGCAGCACCGGGAGCCAAGAGACCCAGTACTTC.

This clone turned up a few times. V gene TRBV23-1 combines with J gene TRBJ2-7; a weak D match, TRBD1 (6 bases). TRBV23-1 is identified as an open reading frame with a role that is uncertain. The CDR3 totals 15 residues. V was pared by 2 bases and J by 2 bases, with 13 bases between. In DNA form, the CDR3 reads TGCGCCAGCAGTCAAACAAGGGGGTGCACCTACGAGCAGTACTTC. It encodes CASSQTRGCTYEQYF.

In DNA form, the CDR3 reads TGTGCCTGGAGTGTGTCGACCTATGAGCAGTTCTTC. It is translated as CAWSVSTYEQFF. V is TRBV30 and J is TRBJ2-1; D is unclear. Per the germline V gene, CDR1 is GTSNPN and CDR2 is SVGIG (reference sequence). This CDR3 contains 12 residues. The V end was cut by 0 bases, the J end by 8 bases, with 8 bases between.

There are a few counts of this clone. The V call is TRBV30, the J call TRBJ2-7; D is perhaps TRBD1 or TRBD2 (5 bases each). The CDR3 contains 13 residues. Germline assignment: CDR1 GTSNPN and CDR2 SVGIG (reference sequence). The V end was cut by 2 bases, the J end by 5 bases, with 13 bases between. The CDR3 sequence is CAWSRDQPHEQYF. CDR3 in DNA: TGTGCCTGGAGTCGGGACCAACCCCACGAGCAGTACTTC.

This clone was seen a few times. The CDR3 spells CASKVQNGETQYF. CDR3 sequence (DNA): TGTGCCAGCAAAGTACAAAACGGGGAGACCCAGTACTTC. The rearrangement uses TRBV6-5 and TRBJ2-5; D remains ambiguous. Germline-derived CDR1 and CDR2 are MNHEY and SVGAGI. V was shortened by 7 bases and J by 5 bases, with 14 bases between the two germline ends. The CDR3 sequence is 13 residues long.

The sample holds a few counts of this clone. The V call is TRBV14, the J call TRBJ1-1; TRBD1 agrees at 8 bases. Germline trimming cut 4 bases from V and 11 bases from J; bases unmatched to any gene: 18. The CDR3 is 16 amino acids. Per the germline V gene, CDR1 is SGHDN and CDR2 is FVKESK. The CDR3 sequence is CASSPSGGSRTGKAFF. In nucleotides, the CDR3 is TGTGCCAGCAGCCCGAGCGGGGGTTCCAGGACAGGGAAGGCTTTCTTT.

This chain joins TRBV29-1 and TRBJ2-7; 8 bases match TRBD2. The CDR3 extends over 14 amino acids. Losses at the gene ends were 6 bases for V and 7 bases for J; bases not matched to a gene: 14. Germline CDR1 reads SQVTM; CDR2 reads ANQGSEA. The CDR3 reads CSVLAGGLSEEQYF. DNA of the CDR3: TGCAGCGTCCTCGCGGGGGGCCTTAGTGAGGAGCAGTACTTC.

This clone came up a few times. The chain joins TRBV13 to TRBJ2-3; the D call may be TRBD1 or TRBD2 (5 bases each). The CDR3 length is 11 residues. Trimming pared 5 bases from V and 10 bases from J, leaving 10 bases between. Germline V gene data show CDR1 as PRHDT and CDR2 as FYEKMQ (reference sequence). The CDR3 here is CASSPGTAQYF. In DNA, the CDR3 is TGTGCCAGCAGCCCCGGGACCGCGCAGTATTTT.